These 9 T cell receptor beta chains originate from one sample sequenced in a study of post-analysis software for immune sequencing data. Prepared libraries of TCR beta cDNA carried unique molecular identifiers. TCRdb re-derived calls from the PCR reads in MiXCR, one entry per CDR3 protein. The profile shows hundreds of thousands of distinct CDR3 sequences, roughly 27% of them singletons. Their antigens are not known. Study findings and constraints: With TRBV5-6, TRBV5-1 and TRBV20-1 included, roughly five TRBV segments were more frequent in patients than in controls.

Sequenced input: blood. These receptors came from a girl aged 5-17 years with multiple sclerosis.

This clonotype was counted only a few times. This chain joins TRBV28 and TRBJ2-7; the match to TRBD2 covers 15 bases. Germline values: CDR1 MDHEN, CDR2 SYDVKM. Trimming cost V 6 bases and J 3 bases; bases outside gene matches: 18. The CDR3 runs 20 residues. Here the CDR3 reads CASSLVGLAGGSNSYYEQYF. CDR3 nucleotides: TGTGCCAGCAGCCTCGTAGGACTAGCGGGAGGGTCTAACTCCTACTACGAGCAGTACTTC.

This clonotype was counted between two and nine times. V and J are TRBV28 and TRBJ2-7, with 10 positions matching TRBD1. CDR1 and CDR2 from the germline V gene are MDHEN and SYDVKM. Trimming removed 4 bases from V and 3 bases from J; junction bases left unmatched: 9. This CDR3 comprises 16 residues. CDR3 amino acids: CASSYIDRGPLYEQYF. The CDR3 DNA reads TGTGCCAGCAGTTATATCGACAGGGGGCCGCTCTACGAGCAGTACTTC.

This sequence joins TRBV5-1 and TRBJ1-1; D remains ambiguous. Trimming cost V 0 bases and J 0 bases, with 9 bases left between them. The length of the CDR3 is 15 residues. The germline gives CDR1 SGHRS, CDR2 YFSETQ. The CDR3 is CASSLGAPMNTEAFF. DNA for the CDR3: TGCGCCAGCAGCTTGGGGGCACCAATGAACACTGAAGCTTTCTTT.

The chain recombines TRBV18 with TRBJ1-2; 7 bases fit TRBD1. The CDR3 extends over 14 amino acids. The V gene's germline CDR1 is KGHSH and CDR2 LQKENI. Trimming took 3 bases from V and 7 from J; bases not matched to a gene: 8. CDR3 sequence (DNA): TGTGCCAGCTCACCGGGACAGATCTCCAGTGGCTACACCTTC. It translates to CASSPGQISSGYTF. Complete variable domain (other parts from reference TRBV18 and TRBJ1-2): NAGVMQNPRHLVRRRGQEARLRCSPMKGHSHVYWYRQLPEEGLKFMVYLQKENIIDESGMPKERFSAEFPKEGPSILRIQQVVRGDSAAYFCASSPGQISSGYTFGSGTRLTVV.

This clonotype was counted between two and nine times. The CDR3 sequence is CASSAGGAGSSPLHF. CDR3 sequence (DNA): TGTGCCAGCAGCGCAGGGGGCGCGGGGAGCTCACCCCTCCACTTT. This chain links TRBV9 with TRBJ1-6, with 8 positions matching TRBD1. In germline, CDR1 is SGDLS, CDR2 YYNGEE. The CDR3 is 15 amino acids. V trimming: 3 bases; J trimming: 10 bases; junction bases outside the gene matches: 9.

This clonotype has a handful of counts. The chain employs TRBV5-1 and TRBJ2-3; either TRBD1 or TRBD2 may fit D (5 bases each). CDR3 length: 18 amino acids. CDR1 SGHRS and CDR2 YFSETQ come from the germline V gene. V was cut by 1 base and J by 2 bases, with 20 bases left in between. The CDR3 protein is CASSLLPQGEPLTDTQYF. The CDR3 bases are TGCGCCAGCAGCTTGTTGCCGCAGGGAGAGCCTCTCACAGATACGCAGTATTTT.

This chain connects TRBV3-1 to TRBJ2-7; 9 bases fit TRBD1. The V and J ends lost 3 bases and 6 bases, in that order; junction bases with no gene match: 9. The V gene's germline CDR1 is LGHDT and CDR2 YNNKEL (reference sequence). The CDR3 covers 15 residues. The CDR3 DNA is TGTGCCAGCAGCCATCCCGGGACAGGGAGTTCCGAGCAGTACTTC. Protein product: CASSHPGTGSSEQYF.

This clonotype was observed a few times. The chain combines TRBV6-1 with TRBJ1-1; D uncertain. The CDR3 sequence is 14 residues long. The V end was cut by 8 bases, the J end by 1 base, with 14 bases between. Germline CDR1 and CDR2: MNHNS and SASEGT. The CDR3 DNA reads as TGTGCCAGCTTCCCCGACCGAGCGAACACTGAAGCTTTCTTT. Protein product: CASFPDRANTEAFF.

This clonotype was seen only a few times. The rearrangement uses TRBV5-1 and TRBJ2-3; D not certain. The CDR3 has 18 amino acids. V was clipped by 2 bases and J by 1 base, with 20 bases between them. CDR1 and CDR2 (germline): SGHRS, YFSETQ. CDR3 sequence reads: CASSFFGMADGRTDTQYF. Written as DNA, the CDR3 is TGCGCCAGCAGCTTTTTCGGTATGGCGGACGGACGCACAGATACGCAGTATTTT.